The next 6 T cell receptor beta chains were all read from a single sample in a study of T cells and Merkel cell carcinoma outcomes. TCRdb's copy holds only in-frame clones and misses some; the assay was immunoSEQ multiplex PCR. The data hold about 3,600 clones, with 80% to 95% observed a single time. Source material: tumor tissue from Merkel cell carcinoma. These TCRs come from a human donor with Merkel cell carcinoma.

CDR3 coding DNA: TGTGCCAGCAGTCCCCCCCGGGGCCCCCAGTACTTC. Amino acid sequence: CASSPPRGPQYF. The rearrangement uses TRBV28 and TRBJ2-7; D possibly uses TRBD1 or TRBD2 (5 bases each). Germline-derived CDR1 and CDR2 are MDHEN and SYDVKM. The germline V and J ends were trimmed by 5 bases and 10 bases, with 15 bases remaining between them. The CDR3 runs to 12 residues.

The rearrangement uses TRBV27 and TRBJ1-5; no definite D call. This CDR3 contains 14 residues. Germline CDR1 is MNHEY and CDR2 is SMNVEV (reference sequence). V gave up 0 bases and J gave up 6 bases, with 9 bases separating them. The CDR3 nucleotides are TGTGCCAGCAGTTTATCCCTACTTGTTCAGCCCCAGCATTTT. Protein sequence: CASSLSLLVQPQHF.

V is TRBV9 and J is TRBJ2-1; 7 bases map to TRBD2. Losses at the gene ends were 2 bases for V and 5 bases for J; bases not matched to a gene: 16. CDR1 SGDLS and CDR2 YYNGEE come from the germline V gene. This CDR3 contains 18 residues. The CDR3 DNA is TGTGCCAGCAGCGTTTGGGCTAGCGGATCACAAAAAAACAATGAGCAGTTCTTC. Residues: CASSVWASGSQKNNEQFF.

Only one count was recorded for this clone. This chain joins TRBV11-2 and TRBJ1-3; possibly TRBD1 for D (5 bases). Germline V gene sequence: CDR1 SGHAT, CDR2 FQNNGV. The CDR3 extends over 16 amino acids. The germline V and J ends were trimmed by 0 bases and 3 bases, with 12 bases remaining between them. For the CDR3, the DNA is TGTGCCAGCAGCTTAGAACATGGAACAGGTGGAAACACCATATATTTT. Amino acid sequence: CASSLEHGTGGNTIYF.

The chain joins TRBV5-1 to TRBJ1-4; 8 bases align to TRBD1. From germline, CDR1 is SGHRS and CDR2 YFSETQ. CDR3 length equals 16 residues. V was pared by 4 bases and J by 8 bases, with 13 bases of the junction left unmatched. The DNA for the CDR3 is TGCGCCAGCAGCCGTACCGGACAGGGTGTGAAAGAAAAACTGTTTTTT. Protein product: CASSRTGQGVKEKLFF. Based on the CDR3 plus reference TRBV5-1 and TRBJ1-4, the full variable domain is KAGVTQTPRYLIKTRGQQVTLSCSPISGHRSVSWYQQTPGQGLQFLFEYFSETQRNKGNFPGRFSGRQFSNSRSEMNVSTLELGDSALYLCASSRTGQGVKEKLFFGSGTQLSVL.

This chain uses TRBV30 with TRBJ1-2; D is perhaps TRBD1 (6 bases). Trimming took 2 bases from V and 2 from J, leaving 15 bases between them. Per germline, CDR1 GTSNPN and CDR2 SVGIG (reference sequence). The CDR3 extends over 15 amino acids. The CDR3 region is CAWSQMTGGNYGYTF. The CDR3 nucleotides read TGTGCCTGGAGTCAGATGACAGGAGGGAACTATGGCTACACCTTC.